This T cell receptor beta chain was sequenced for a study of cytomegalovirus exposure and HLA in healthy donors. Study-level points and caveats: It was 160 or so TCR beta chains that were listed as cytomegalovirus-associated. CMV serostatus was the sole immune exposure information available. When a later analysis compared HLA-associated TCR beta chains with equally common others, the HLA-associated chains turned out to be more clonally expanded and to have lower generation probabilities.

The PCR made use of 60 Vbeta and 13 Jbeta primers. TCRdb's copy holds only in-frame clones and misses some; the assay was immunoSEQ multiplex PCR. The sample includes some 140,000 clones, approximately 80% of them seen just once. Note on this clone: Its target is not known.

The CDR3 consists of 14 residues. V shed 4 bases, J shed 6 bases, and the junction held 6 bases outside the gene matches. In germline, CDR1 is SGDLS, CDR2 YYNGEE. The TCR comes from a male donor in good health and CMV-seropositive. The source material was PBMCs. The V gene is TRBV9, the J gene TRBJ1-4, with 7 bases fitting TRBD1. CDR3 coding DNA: TGTGCCAGCAGCAGACAGGGAGGCTATGAAAAACTGTTTTTT. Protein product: CASSRQGGYEKLFF.